A selection of T cell receptor beta chains follows, all from one sample in a study of T cell repertoires in ileal Crohn's disease. The assay was immunoSEQ multiplex PCR, and TCRdb's table has in-frame clones only and misses some. The sample yields approximately 14,000 clones, nearly 90% seen once. The sample consisted of ileal tissue. The receptors derive from an adult with Crohn's disease. Both conserved end residues are part of each CDR3. Fields, in order: V gene, CDR3 protein.

TRBV19,CASSGTGLMGEQFF
TRBV5-1,CASSPGTGSYEQYF
TRBV6-4,CASSREGNYGYTF
TRBV11-2,CASSIGTSGGYEQYF
TRBV7-9,CASSLGAGAVTGELFF
TRBV11-1,CASSPDRGKNEQFF
TRBV15,CATSRDLGAIEKLFF
TRBV27,CASSLSPSVKEQFF
TRBV27,CASSLWTSNEQFF
TRBV7-2,CASSLDTGVSYGYTF
TRBV9,CASSVGRGNTIYF
TRBV4-2,CASSQDALGQGKSPLHF
TRBV29-1,CSVGLNRATDTQYF
TRBV18,CASSTGQYNSPLHF
TRBV11-2,CASSLGVTGGYEQYF
TRBV6-1,CASSQTVAGELFF
TRBV6-6,CASSYSRGTDTQYF
TRBV7-2,CASTPPGAGIVREQYF
TRBV30,CAWSDIQGLEETQYF
TRBV7-9,CASSLGTSIDGYTF
TRBV28,CASSFPGQGRYGYTF
TRBV5-1,CASSLDSGRDEQYF
TRBV7-3,CASSLRAGGAYEQYF
TRBV7-6,CASSQQGSEAFF
TRBV4-1,CASSLLAGTYEQYF
TRBV2,CASSAQSDGYTF